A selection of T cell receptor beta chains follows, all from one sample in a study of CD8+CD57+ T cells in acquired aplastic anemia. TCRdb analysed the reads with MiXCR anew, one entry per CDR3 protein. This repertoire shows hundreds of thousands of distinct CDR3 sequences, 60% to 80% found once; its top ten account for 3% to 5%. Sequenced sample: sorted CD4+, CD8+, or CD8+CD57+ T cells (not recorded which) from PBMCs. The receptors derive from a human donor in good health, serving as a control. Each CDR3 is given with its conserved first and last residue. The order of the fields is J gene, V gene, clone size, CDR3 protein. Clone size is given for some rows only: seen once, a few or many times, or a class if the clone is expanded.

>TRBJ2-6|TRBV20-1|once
CSARPTGSGANVLTF
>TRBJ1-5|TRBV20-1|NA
CSATPAHQHGPQHF
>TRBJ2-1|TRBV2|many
CASGINRDRGYNEQFF
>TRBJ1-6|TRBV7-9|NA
CASSQPSKLYNSPLHF
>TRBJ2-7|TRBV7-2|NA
CASSLGPGVNTEAYF
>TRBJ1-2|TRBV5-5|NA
CASSLDCMYDGYTF
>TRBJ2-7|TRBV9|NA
CASSVGDGAYEQYF
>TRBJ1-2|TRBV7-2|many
CASSLEGGGYTF
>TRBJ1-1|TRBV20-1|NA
CSARARLWNTEAFF
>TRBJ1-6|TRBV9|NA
CASSFGTSGSRLHF
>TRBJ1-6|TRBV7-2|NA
CASSSSGRDLLLGF
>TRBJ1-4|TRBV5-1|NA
CASSLESQKGEELFF
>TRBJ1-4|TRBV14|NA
CASSLDYERYTLFF
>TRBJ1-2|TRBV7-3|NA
CASSVGQGTEAYTF
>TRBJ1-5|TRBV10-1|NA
CATGQGGGQPQHF
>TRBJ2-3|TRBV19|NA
CASSMRTSGGRNTQYF
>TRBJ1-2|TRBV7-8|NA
CASSPLGTANYGYTF
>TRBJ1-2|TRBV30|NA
CAWLPQTGYGYTF
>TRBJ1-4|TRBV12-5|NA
CASSQAQGANEKLFF
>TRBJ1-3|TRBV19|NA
CASIPTASKTIYF
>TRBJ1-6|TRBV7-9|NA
CASSTGPGPELILHF
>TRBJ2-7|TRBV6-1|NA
CASRARQGAGEQYF
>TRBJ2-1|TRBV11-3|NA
CASSEAGGGSYNEQFF
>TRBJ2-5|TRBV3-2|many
CASSQDRDRAEETQYF
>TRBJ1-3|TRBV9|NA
CASSPRGGQGYNAIYF
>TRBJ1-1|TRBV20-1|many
CSARGWQGRAEAFF
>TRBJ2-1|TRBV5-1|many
CASRGSGGGPPNEQFF
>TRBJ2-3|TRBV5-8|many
CASSFDRTSTDTQYF
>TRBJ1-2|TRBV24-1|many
CATSGGGQFYGYTF
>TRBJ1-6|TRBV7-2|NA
CASREHRRHSPHHF
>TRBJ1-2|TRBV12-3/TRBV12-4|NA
CASRHLMGGGYTF
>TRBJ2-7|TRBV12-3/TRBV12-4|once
CASSPDVLYEQYF
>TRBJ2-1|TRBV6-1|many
CASILLSSYNEQFF
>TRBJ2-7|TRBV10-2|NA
CASRPDGPYEEYF
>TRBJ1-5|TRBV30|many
CAWDRGYNQPQHF
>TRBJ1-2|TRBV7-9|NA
CASSLDGDGRRYEF
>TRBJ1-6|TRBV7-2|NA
CASSWRSYYSTLFF
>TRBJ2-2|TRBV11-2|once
CASSLRGGDAGELFF
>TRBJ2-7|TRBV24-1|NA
CATSKTDLGEQYF
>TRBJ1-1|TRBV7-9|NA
CASSATTSWGEFW
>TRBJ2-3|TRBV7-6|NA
CASMVGPGHRRAAQYF
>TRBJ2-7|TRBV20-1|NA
CSVRGLSDNYEQYF
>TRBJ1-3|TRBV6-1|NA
CASRSAGDTIYF
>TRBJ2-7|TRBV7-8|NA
CASSRGLAYEQYF
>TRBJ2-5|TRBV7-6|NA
CASSLGPTEENEQF
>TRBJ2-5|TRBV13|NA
CASSLFSTSSPLQETQYF
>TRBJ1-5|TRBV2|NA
CASSSTSSNQPQHF